This is a list of T cell receptor beta chains from one sample in a study of blood T cell repertoires in COVID-19. Data came from immunoSEQ multiplex PCR; TCRdb stores just in-frame clones and leaves some out. The sample yields more than 150,000 clones, around 87% seen once. The sequenced sample was peripheral blood. All receptors derive from a middle-aged man with active or convalescent COVID-19. Both conserved end residues are part of each CDR3. Each record gives: V gene, J gene, clone size, D gene, CDR3 protein, CDR3 DNA. A D gene is named only where the DNA matches it firmly. The listing skips clone size in some rows; elsewhere it reads once, few, many or a size class.

TRBV5-1	TRBJ2-7	.	TRBD2	CASRRGTSTHSYEQYF	TGCGCCAGCAGGCGGGGGACTTCTACCCACTCCTACGAGCAGTACTTC
TRBV6-6	TRBJ2-7	.	.	CASGWVSDEQYF	TGTGCCAGCGGTTGGGTCAGCGACGAGCAGTACTTC
TRBV7-8	TRBJ2-1	.	TRBD2	CASSLGEGSSYNEQFF	TGTGCCAGCAGCTTAGGGGAGGGAAGCTCCTACAATGAGCAGTTCTTC
TRBV2	TRBJ1-1	.	TRBD1	CASNQQGGTAFF	TGTGCCAGCAATCAACAGGGGGGAACGGCTTTCTTT
TRBV15	TRBJ2-1	.	TRBD2	CATSTSRAAGGYNEQFF	TGTGCCACCAGCACAAGTAGGGCAGCGGGGGGGTACAATGAGCAGTTCTTC
TRBV7-9	TRBJ1-2	.	.	CASSLGAQGGKGYTF	TGTGCCAGCAGCTTGGGTGCACAGGGTGGAAAAGGCTACACCTTC
TRBV6-5	TRBJ2-7	.	.	CASSFLRGPGGNEQYF	TGTGCCAGCAGTTTCCTCCGGGGGCCCGGGGGGAACGAGCAGTACTTC
TRBV7-9	TRBJ2-1	.	.	CASSLGRRTSYNEQFF	TGTGCCAGCAGCTTAGGTCGGAGAACTTCCTACAATGAGCAGTTCTTC
TRBV6-6	TRBJ1-5	.	.	CASIKQGEGVQPQHF	TGTGCCAGCATCAAACAGGGTGAAGGGGTTCAGCCCCAGCATTTT
TRBV7-6	TRBJ2-1	.	TRBD1	CASSLMLTGRYGRNEQFF	TGTGCCAGCAGCTTAATGTTGACAGGGCGCTATGGGAGAAATGAGCAGTTCTTC
TRBV6-1	TRBJ2-3	.	TRBD2	CASSEANWAGGLIDTQYF	TGTGCCAGCAGTGAAGCGAATTGGGCGGGGGGGCTTATAGATACGCAGTATTTT
TRBV4-3	TRBJ1-1	.	TRBD1	CASSRGTGETEAFF	TGCGCCAGCAGCAGGGGGACAGGGGAGACTGAAGCTTTCTTT
TRBV12-3/TRBV12-4	TRBJ1-5	.	.	CASSLGVNQPQHF	TGTGCCAGCAGTTTGGGCGTTAATCAGCCCCAGCATTTT
TRBV28	TRBJ2-5	.	.	CASSRTGQETQYF	TGTGCCAGCAGCAGAACGGGGCAAGAGACCCAGTACTTC
TRBV7-2	TRBJ2-7	.	TRBD2	CASSLGEGRAYEQYF	TGTGCCAGCAGCTTAGGGGAGGGCAGAGCCTACGAGCAGTACTTC
TRBV19	TRBJ1-1	.	TRBD1	CASSSSTGVSTEAFF	TGTGCCAGTAGCTCATCGACAGGGGTGTCGACTGAAGCTTTCTTT
TRBV9	TRBJ2-1	.	.	CASPPGREQFF	TGTGCCAGCCCCCCAGGGAGGGAGCAGTTCTTC
TRBV7-7	TRBJ2-5	few	TRBD2	CASSQTGGQKETQYF	TGTGCTAGCTCTCAGACGGGGGGGCAAAAAGAGACCCAGTACTTC
TRBV27	TRBJ1-2	once	TRBD1	CASGLPTGQGTIQTGYTF	TGTGCCAGTGGTCTACCGACGGGACAGGGAACTATTCAAACTGGCTACACCTTC
TRBV4-1	TRBJ1-6	.	TRBD1	CASSLQDRGSSPLHF	TGCGCCAGCAGCCTTCAGGACAGGGGCTCTTCACCCCTCCACTTT
TRBV7-9	TRBJ2-7	.	TRBD1	CASSLARGTGNDLWF	TGTGCCAGCAGCTTAGCGCGAGGGACAGGGAACGACTTGTGGTTC
TRBV4-1	TRBJ1-5	.	.	CASSQDAAGWGQPQHF	TGCGCCAGCAGCCAAGATGCCGCGGGTTGGGGTCAGCCCCAGCATTTT
TRBV2	TRBJ1-1	.	.	CASSQTQGNTEAFF	TGTGCCAGCAGTCAGACACAGGGGAACACTGAAGCTTTCTTT
TRBV7-8	TRBJ1-4	few	TRBD1	CASSLKGQDATNEKLFF	TGTGCCAGCAGCTTAAAGGGACAGGATGCAACTAATGAAAAACTGTTTTTT
TRBV6-5	TRBJ1-5	.	.	CASSSYTGQPQHF	TGTGCCAGCAGTTCGTATACAGGGCAGCCCCAGCATTTT
TRBV11-2	TRBJ2-1	once	TRBD2	CASSFGLQRGVNEQFF	TGTGCCAGCAGCTTTGGGTTACAGCGGGGGGTTAATGAGCAGTTCTTC
TRBV9	TRBJ2-3	once	TRBD1	CASSSDRAFSTDTQYF	TGTGCCAGCAGCTCAGACAGGGCCTTCAGCACAGATACGCAGTATTTT
TRBV30	TRBJ1-2	.	.	CAWNLDSQGNYGYTF	TGTGCCTGGAACCTAGACTCCCAGGGCAACTATGGCTACACCTTC
TRBV5-1	TRBJ2-1	.	TRBD2	CASSLFVAGSSYNEQFF	TGCGCCAGCAGCTTGTTTGTAGCGGGGAGCTCCTACAATGAGCAGTTCTTC
TRBV6-5	TRBJ1-1	.	.	CASSYADSKGEAFF	TGTGCCAGCAGTTACGCGGACAGCAAGGGGGAAGCTTTCTTT
TRBV5-1	TRBJ2-2	.	.	CASSTDSISGELFF	TGCGCCAGCAGCACCGACAGTATTTCCGGGGAGCTGTTTTTT
TRBV11-3	TRBJ2-7	.	.	CASSLGQGGEQYF	TGTGCCAGCAGCTTAGGCCAGGGTGGCGAGCAGTACTTC
TRBV6-5	TRBJ1-2	.	.	CASGREDGYTF	TGTGCCAGCGGCAGGGAGGATGGCTACACCTTC
TRBV6-9	TRBJ1-6	.	TRBD1	CASSYPTGLDSPLHF	TGTGCCAGCAGTTATCCGACAGGGTTGGATTCACCCCTCCACTTT
TRBV15	TRBJ2-5	.	.	CATSRGAVGGHQETQYF	TGTGCCACCAGCAGAGGGGCGGTCGGAGGGCACCAAGAGACCCAGTACTTC
TRBV10-2	TRBJ2-7	.	TRBD1	CASSDDRAYEQYF	TGCGCCAGCAGTGACGACAGGGCCTACGAGCAGTACTTC
TRBV4-1	TRBJ1-1	.	TRBD1	CASSRLTGADTEAFF	TGCGCCAGCAGCCGCCTAACAGGGGCAGACACTGAAGCTTTCTTT
TRBV3-1/TRBV3-2	TRBJ2-1	.	.	CASSQGLYNEQFF	TGTGCCAGCAGCCAAGGTCTTTACAATGAGCAGTTCTTC
TRBV20-1	TRBJ2-3	.	.	CSARESAQYF	TGCAGTGCTCGCGAGTCGGCGCAGTATTTT
TRBV7-8	TRBJ1-5	.	TRBD1	CASSLGTGFLNQPQHF	TGTGCCAGCAGCTTAGGGACAGGCTTTCTAAATCAGCCCCAGCATTTT
TRBV19	TRBJ1-1	.	.	CASSAPTGGGATEAFF	TGTGCCAGTAGTGCTCCGACAGGCGGAGGAGCCACTGAAGCTTTCTTT
TRBV9	TRBJ2-1	.	TRBD1	CASSVIDRGYNEQFF	TGTGCCAGCAGCGTTATTGACAGGGGTTACAATGAGCAGTTCTTC
TRBV19	TRBJ1-2	.	TRBD1	CASSSWTGAYGYTF	TGTGCCAGTAGTTCGTGGACAGGGGCCTATGGCTACACCTTC
TRBV7-2	TRBJ1-6	.	.	CASSLGGNRAGNNSPLHF	TGTGCCAGCAGCTTAGGGGGCAACAGGGCTGGGAATAATTCACCCCTCCACTTT
TRBV6-1	TRBJ1-5	once	.	CASSEIGGNQPQHF	TGTGCCAGCAGTGAGATCGGGGGCAATCAGCCCCAGCATTTT
TRBV14	TRBJ1-6	medium-sized	.	CASSQGLQNSPLHF	TGTGCCAGCAGCCAAGGACTGCAGAATTCACCCCTCCACTTT
TRBV6-2/TRBV6-3	TRBJ1-5	once	TRBD1	CASSYVAGTGSNQPQHF	TGTGCCAGCAGTTACGTGGCGGGGACAGGGAGTAATCAGCCCCAGCATTTT
TRBV19	TRBJ1-2	.	TRBD1	CASSMDRGNRGYTF	TGTGCCAGTAGTATGGACAGGGGAAATCGTGGCTACACCTTC
TRBV6-6	TRBJ2-3	few	TRBD2	CASSPSGGRDTQYF	TGTGCCAGCAGTCCATCGGGAGGGAGAGATACGCAGTATTTT
TRBV5-8	TRBJ2-2	.	TRBD1	CASSFRRGQGGELFF	TGTGCCAGCAGCTTTCGCAGGGGGCAAGGTGGGGAGCTGTTTTTT
TRBV24-1	TRBJ2-7	.	.	CATSDLPGGGNEQYF	TGTGCCACCAGTGACCTCCCCGGGGGTGGAAACGAGCAGTACTTC
TRBV7-9	TRBJ2-3	.	TRBD2	CASRLSGGGTDTQYF	TGTGCCAGCAGACTTAGCGGGGGAGGCACAGATACGCAGTATTTT
TRBV6-5	TRBJ2-2	.	.	CASSYEDRYTGELFF	TGTGCCAGCAGTTACGAGGACAGATACACCGGGGAGCTGTTTTTT
TRBV7-8	TRBJ1-6	.	.	CASSLPPPPGDSPLHF	TGTGCCAGCAGCCTACCACCCCCCCCAGGGGATTCACCCCTCCACTTT
TRBV4-1	TRBJ1-4	few	.	CASSLGGGSTNEKLFF	TGCGCCAGCAGCCTGGGCGGGGGGTCAACTAATGAAAAACTGTTTTTT
TRBV19	TRBJ2-7	.	TRBD1	CASSKGQVSPYEQYF	TGTGCCAGTAGTAAGGGACAGGTCAGTCCCTACGAGCAGTACTTC